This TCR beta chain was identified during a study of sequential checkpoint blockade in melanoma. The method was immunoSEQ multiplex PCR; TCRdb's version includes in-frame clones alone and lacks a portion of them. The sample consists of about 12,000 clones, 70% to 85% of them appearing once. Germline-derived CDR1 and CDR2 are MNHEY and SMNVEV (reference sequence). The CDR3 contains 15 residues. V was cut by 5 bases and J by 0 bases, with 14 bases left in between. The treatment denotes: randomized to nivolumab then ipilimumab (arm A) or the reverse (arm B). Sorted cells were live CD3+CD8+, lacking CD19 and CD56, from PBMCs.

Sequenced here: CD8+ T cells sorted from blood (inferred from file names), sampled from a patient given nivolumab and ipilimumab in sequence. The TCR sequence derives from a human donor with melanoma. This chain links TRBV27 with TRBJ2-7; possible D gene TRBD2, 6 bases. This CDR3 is CASSPRDWSSYEQYF. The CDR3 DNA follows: TGTGCCAGCAGTCCCCGGGACTGGAGCTCCTACGAGCAGTACTTC.